These 25 T cell receptor beta chains came from one sample sequenced in a study of blood T cell repertoires in COVID-19. Clones were read by immunoSEQ multiplex PCR, and TCRdb kept only the in-frame ones, dropping some. The profile covers around 200,000 clones, with roughly four fifths appearing a single time and 6% to 7% taken by the ten largest. Sequenced: peripheral blood. Every receptor here comes from a woman aged 40 to 55 with acute or convalescent COVID-19.

The chain is built from TRBV10-3 and TRBJ2-3, with 10 bases aligning to TRBD2. CDR3 length: 14 residues. V trimming: 10 bases; J trimming: 8 bases; junction bases outside the gene matches: 12. CDR1 and CDR2 from the germline V gene are ENHRY and SYGVKD. In nucleotides, the CDR3 is TGTGCCAGTTCAAGCGGGGGGGCGGTCGGTACGCAGTATTTT. As protein: CASSSGGAVGTQYF.

The chain is built from TRBV2 and TRBJ1-2, with D perhaps TRBD1 (5 bases). The CDR3 is 13 residues long. Germline lookup yields CDR1 SNHLY and CDR2 FYNNEI. V lost 5 bases to trimming and J lost 8 bases, with 15 bases between them. The CDR3 nucleotides read TGTGCCAGCAGTCCGGACATGGGGAGGGGCTACACCTTC. The encoded protein is CASSPDMGRGYTF.

In nucleotides, the CDR3 is TGCGCCAGCAGGAAGAGCGGGAGCTACGAGCAGTACTTC. Translation gives CASRKSGSYEQYF. V and J are TRBV5-1 and TRBJ2-7, with 8 bases identical to TRBD2. Germline CDR1 SGHRS, CDR2 YFSETQ. The CDR3 sequence is 13 residues long. V lost 5 bases, J lost 3 bases, and 4 bases stayed unmatched.

The chain uses TRBV28 and TRBJ2-1; D is undetermined. V was shortened by 4 bases and J by 6 bases, with 7 bases between the two germline ends. CDR3 length: 12 residues. From germline, CDR1 is MDHEN and CDR2 SYDVKM. Here the CDR3 reads CASSSVVNEQFF. The CDR3 coding sequence is TGTGCCAGCAGTTCCGTAGTCAATGAGCAGTTCTTC.

The chain carries TRBV9 and TRBJ1-1, with a weak D call TRBD1 (6 bases). The V gene's germline CDR1 is SGDLS and CDR2 YYNGEE. The CDR3 totals 14 residues. The ends were cut back, 2 bases at V and 10 bases at J, with 18 bases in the middle. The chain's CDR3 is CASSVSERGRGAFF. In DNA, the CDR3 is TGTGCCAGCAGCGTCTCTGAGCGGGGGCGGGGAGCTTTCTTT.

For the CDR3, the DNA is TGCGCCAGCTGGGTGATAGGGGACCCTCAGGGGGGAAACACCATATATTTT. It specifies CASWVIGDPQGGNTIYF. The chain is built from TRBV10-2 and TRBJ1-3; D may be TRBD1 (6 bases). Germline CDR1 and CDR2: WSHSY and SAAADI. This CDR3 is 17 amino acids long. V was clipped by 8 bases and J by 4 bases, with 24 bases between them.

The genes are TRBV9 and TRBJ1-1, with 10 bases that match TRBD1. V shed 4 bases, J shed 11 bases, and the junction held 11 bases outside the gene matches. The germline gives CDR1 SGDLS, CDR2 YYNGEE. The CDR3 extends over 14 amino acids. The CDR3 nucleotides read TGTGCCAGCAGCCCCCAAGGGGGGACAGGGGCTGCTTTCTTT. It encodes CASSPQGGTGAAFF.

The rearrangement uses TRBV5-5 and TRBJ1-1; D is possibly TRBD1 (5 bases). CDR3 length: 15 residues. CDR1 and CDR2 (germline): SGHKS, YYEKEE (reference sequence). V was shortened by 1 base and J by 5 bases, with 15 bases between the two germline ends. The CDR3 sequence: CASSLTGEVGTEAFF. The CDR3 region has the DNA TGTGCCAGCAGCTTGACGGGGGAAGTGGGTACTGAAGCTTTCTTT.

The chain combines TRBV27 with TRBJ1-1; 9 bases match TRBD1. CDR1 and CDR2 from the germline V gene are MNHEY and SMNVEV (reference sequence). After removal of 6 bases from V and 11 bases from J, the junction contained 7 bases not matched to a gene. The CDR3 sequence is 12 residues long. CDR3 amino acids: CASSRTGGNAFF. CDR3 DNA: TGTGCCAGCAGCAGAACAGGGGGCAACGCTTTCTTT.

This rearrangement joins TRBV6-5 to TRBJ1-3; D call uncertain. V gave up 2 bases and J gave up 8 bases, with 10 bases separating them. The germline CDR1 and CDR2 sequences are MNHEY and SVGAGI. There are 13 residues in the CDR3. This CDR3 reads CASSYVGADTIYF. The CDR3 DNA reads TGTGCCAGCAGTTACGTGGGTGCGGACACCATATATTTT.

This clone was detected only a few times. V gene TRBV20-1 combines with J gene TRBJ2-1; D not certain. V lost 6 bases and J 9 bases, leaving 9 bases between the germline ends. Germline V lookup: CDR1 DFQATT, CDR2 SNEGSKA (reference sequence). The CDR3 extends over 10 amino acids. The CDR3 DNA sequence: TGCAGTGCCCTCCGAGGTGAGCAGTTCTTC. This translates into CSALRGEQFF.

The gene calls are TRBV19 and TRBJ2-7, with a weak D call TRBD2 (5 bases). CDR3 length: 13 residues. V lost 9 bases to trimming and J lost 2 bases, with 14 bases between them. From germline, CDR1 is LNHDA and CDR2 SQIVND (reference sequence). The CDR3 DNA reads TGTGCCAGCGGAGGTCAGTTCACCTACGAGCAGTACTTC. Encoded protein: CASGGQFTYEQYF.

V is TRBV18 and J is TRBJ2-1; tentative D call: TRBD2 (6 bases). The CDR3 is 14 residues long. The V end lost 8 bases, the J end lost 1 base, and 12 bases lay between the germline ends. Germline V CDR1 and CDR2: KGHSH, LQKENI. The CDR3, as DNA: TGTGCCAGCCGCCGGGAGCGGTCCTACAATGAGCAGTTCTTC. Protein: CASRRERSYNEQFF.

The chain employs TRBV7-8 and TRBJ1-2; D ambiguous. There are 15 residues in the CDR3. Germline CDR1 reads SGHVS; CDR2 reads FQNEAQ. V lost 5 bases, J lost 0 bases, and 13 bases lay in between. The CDR3 nucleotides read TGTGCCAGCAGCGTTACCAGGAGGGCTAACTATGGCTACACCTTC. The encoded protein is CASSVTRRANYGYTF.

This clone was counted between two and nine times. The V and J genes are TRBV7-8 and TRBJ1-6; 7 nucleotides align to TRBD1. Germline V gene data show CDR1 as SGHVS and CDR2 as FQNEAQ. The CDR3 loop spans 17 amino acids. The J segment lost 10 bases and the V segment lost 5 bases, leaving 17 bases of the junction unmatched. CDR3 nucleotides: TGTGCCAGCAGCACCGATCAGGGGGGAAGGGTATACTCACCCCTCCACTTT. It yields the protein CASSTDQGGRVYSPLHF. Based on the CDR3 plus reference TRBV7-8 and TRBJ1-6, the full variable domain is GAGVSQSPRYKVAKRGQDVALRCDPISGHVSLFWYQQALGQGPEFLTYFQNEAQLDKSGLPSDRFFAERPEGSVSTLKIQRTQQEDSAVYLCASSTDQGGRVYSPLHFGNGTRLTVT.

Comment on this clone: The same CDR3 also results from other DNA sequences found in this sample. The chain combines TRBV10-3 with TRBJ2-1, with 9 bases lining up with TRBD2. Losses at the gene ends were 4 bases for V and 7 bases for J; bases not matched to a gene: 5. The length of the CDR3 is 14 residues. Germline V gives CDR1 ENHRY, CDR2 SYGVKD. This CDR3 is CAISVGAGGNEQFF. The DNA for the CDR3 is TGTGCCATCAGTGTAGGGGCGGGGGGGAATGAGCAGTTCTTC.

This chain links TRBV4-1 with TRBJ1-5; 7 bases match TRBD1. Germline V lookup: CDR1 MGHRA, CDR2 YSYEKL. The junction had 7 bases not matched to a gene; V was cut back by 0 bases and J by 2 bases. This CDR3 spans 17 amino acids. The CDR3 DNA is TGCGCCAGCAGCCAAGAACAGGGGATTAGCGGCAATCAGCCCCAGCATTTT. It encodes CASSQEQGISGNQPQHF.

The genes are TRBV5-6 and TRBJ2-1, with D tentatively TRBD1 (5 bases). The CDR3 loop spans 15 amino acids. V was trimmed by 1 base and J by 7 bases, leaving 15 bases between them. Germline CDR1 and CDR2: SGHDT and YYEEEE. The CDR3 sequence is CASSLSKGWGNEQFF. CDR3 bases: TGTGCCAGCAGCTTGTCTAAGGGGTGGGGTAATGAGCAGTTCTTC.

The chain employs TRBV7-9 and TRBJ2-7; the D is unclear. The CDR3 loop spans 14 amino acids. V lost 2 bases, J lost 0 bases, and 8 bases lay in between. Germline loops: CDR1 SEHNR, CDR2 FQNEAQ (reference sequence). For the CDR3, the DNA is TGTGCCAGCAGCTTATCCGCCGGCTCCTACGAGCAGTACTTC. It is translated as CASSLSAGSYEQYF. The full variable domain, rest sourced from reference TRBV7-9 and TRBJ2-7, is DTGVSQNPRHKITKRGQNVTFRCDPISEHNRLYWYRQTLGQGPEFLTYFQNEAQLEKSRLLSDRFSAERPKGSFSTLEIQRTEQGDSAMYLCASSLSAGSYEQYFGPGTRLTVT.

This CDR3 is CASGPTIAESYEQYF. DNA of the CDR3: TGTGCCAGCGGACCCACTATAGCGGAGAGCTACGAGCAGTACTTC. J is TRBJ2-7 and V is TRBV5-5; D possibly corresponds to TRBD2 (6 bases). With 7 bases removed from V and 3 bases from J, the gap between germline ends came to 20 bases. The CDR3 sequence is 15 residues long. Germline-derived CDR1 and CDR2 are SGHKS and YYEKEE (reference sequence).

This clone was picked up a small number of times. DNA of the CDR3: TGTGCCAGTAGTTGGGACAGGGGACACCAAGTCGAGACCCAGTACTTC. Amino acids: CASSWDRGHQVETQYF. The rearrangement uses TRBV19 and TRBJ2-5; 10 nucleotides line up with TRBD1. Trimming removed 5 bases from V and 5 bases from J; junction bases left unmatched: 11. CDR3 length: 16 residues. Per germline, CDR1 LNHDA and CDR2 SQIVND (reference sequence).

The chain joins TRBV7-2 to TRBJ1-2; TRBD1 matches at 7 bases. Losses at the gene ends were 5 bases for V and 4 bases for J; bases not matched to a gene: 4. Germline lookup yields CDR1 SGHTA and CDR2 FQGNSA. The CDR3 is made up of 13 amino acids. The CDR3 coding sequence is TGTGCCAGCAGCCCGGGACAGAGCTATGGCTACACCTTC. Translated: CASSPGQSYGYTF.

The table lists this clone with a few counts. The rearrangement joins TRBV5-3 to TRBJ2-7; 7 bases align to TRBD2. TRBV5-3 is identified as an open reading frame with a role that is uncertain. The V segment lost 0 bases and the J segment 0 bases; nucleotides outside the gene matches: 6. CDR3 size: 16 residues. Here the CDR3 reads CARSLEPAGNSYEQYF. For the CDR3, the DNA is TGTGCCAGAAGCTTGGAGCCAGCGGGGAACTCCTACGAGCAGTACTTC.

This clone showed up just once. The chain has TRBV5-1 and TRBJ1-4; 9 positions match TRBD1. This CDR3 contains 16 residues. The germline CDR1 and CDR2 sequences are SGHRS and YFSETQ. J gave up 0 bases and V 3 bases, and 3 bases lay outside the gene matches. The chain's CDR3 is CASSSGQGATNEKLFF. For the CDR3, the DNA is TGCGCCAGCAGCTCGGGACAGGGCGCAACTAATGAAAAACTGTTTTTT.

The J gene is TRBJ1-5, the V gene TRBV19; D may be TRBD1 (5 bases). Trimming took 5 bases from V and 3 from J, leaving 20 bases between them. Germline CDR1 reads LNHDA; CDR2 reads SQIVND (reference sequence). This CDR3 spans 17 amino acids. The CDR3 DNA is TGTGCCAGTAGTGCCTACTTTTACGGGACTCTCAATCAGCCCCAGCATTTT. Residues: CASSAYFYGTLNQPQHF.